The 6 T cell receptor beta chains reported below all come from one sample, sequenced in a study of immune evolution from preneoplasia to lung adenocarcinoma. TCRdb keeps only in-frame clones here, not all; method: immunoSEQ multiplex PCR. The sample records about 6,300 clones, about 72% being singletons. Sequencing was carried out using FFPE minimally invasive lung adenocarcinoma tissue. These receptors came from a person between 70 and 80 years old with lung adenocarcinoma.

The chain employs TRBV9 and TRBJ2-3, with 15 bases matching TRBD2. Germline V gene data show CDR1 as SGDLS and CDR2 as YYNGEE. Germline trimming cut 6 bases from V and 3 bases from J; bases unmatched to any gene: 5. This CDR3 region has 16 residues. The CDR3 DNA reads as TGTGCCAGCACCTTAGGGACTAGCGGGAGGACAGATACGCAGTATTTT. Amino acid sequence: CASTLGTSGRTDTQYF.

The chain is built from TRBV15 and TRBJ2-5; D is possibly TRBD1 (6 bases). CDR1 is LNHNV and CDR2 is YYDKDF in the germline V gene (reference sequence). V was clipped by 0 bases and J by 2 bases, with 22 bases between them. There are 19 residues in the CDR3. The CDR3 region has the DNA TGTGCCACCAGCAGAGATCTGCTTCGGGCAGGGGCTGGGCAAGAGACCCAGTACTTC. This translates into CATSRDLLRAGAGQETQYF.

CDR3 amino acids: CASSLAGEFKETQYF. CDR3 nucleotides: TGTGCCAGCAGCTTAGCGGGAGAGTTCAAAGAGACCCAGTACTTC. V gene TRBV11-2 combines with J gene TRBJ2-5; tentatively, D is TRBD2 (6 bases). In germline, CDR1 is SGHAT, CDR2 FQNNGV. The V end lost 1 base, the J end lost 3 bases, and 12 bases lay between the germline ends. This CDR3 spans 15 amino acids.

The chain uses TRBV7-6 and TRBJ1-3; unclear D gene. V was clipped by 4 bases and J by 7 bases, with 5 bases between them. There are 11 residues in the CDR3. CDR1 SGHVS and CDR2 FNYEAQ come from the germline V gene. This chain's CDR3 is CASSSLNTIYF. CDR3 sequence (DNA): TGTGCCAGCAGCTCCTTGAACACCATATATTTT.

The chain couples TRBV5-4 to TRBJ2-7; TRBD1 matches 9 bases. This CDR3 has 15 amino acids. Germline CDR1 SGHNT, CDR2 YYREEE (reference sequence). Unmatched junction bases numbered 13, after V lost 5 bases and J lost 7 bases. CDR3 nucleotides: TGTGCCAGCAGTGAGCTCGGGACAGGGACGCGGGAGCAGTACTTC. This sequence encodes CASSELGTGTREQYF.

The V and J genes are TRBV5-1 and TRBJ1-5, with 8 bases identical to TRBD1. V was clipped by 9 bases and J by 6 bases; unmatched bases: 14. CDR3 length: 15 residues. Germline assignment: CDR1 SGHRS and CDR2 YFSETQ. The DNA of the CDR3 is TGCGCCACAACCCTCACACAGGGGGTGAGTCAGCCCCAGCATTTT. Protein sequence: CATTLTQGVSQPQHF.